The clone carrying this TCR beta chain has a single count. This sample was taken from a study of control samples from healthy donors and cancer patients. Sequencing used immunoSEQ multiplex PCR; TCRdb keeps in-frame clones, though not all of them. This sample has over 85,000 clones; around 84% occur once, and the top ten carry 38%. The CDR3 has 13 residues. From germline, CDR1 is SNHLY and CDR2 FYNNEI. The V gene lost 5 bases and the J gene lost 8 bases, with 13 bases spanning the gap. The TCR comes from a man aged 65 to 85 with lung cancer. This chain uses TRBV2 with TRBJ2-1, with D perhaps matching TRBD2 (5 bases). The sample consisted of PBMCs. Written as DNA, the CDR3 is TGTGCCAGCAGTCGGGATAGCAAGGATGAGCAGTTCTTC. Its translation: CASSRDSKDEQFF.